This record covers a single TCR beta chain. Its antigen is not known. V trimming: 6 bases; J trimming: 0 bases; junction bases outside the gene matches: 4. Per the germline V gene, CDR1 is MDHEN and CDR2 is SYDVKM. The CDR3 contains 14 residues. The assay was immunoSEQ multiplex PCR, and TCRdb's table has in-frame clones only and misses some. Of more than 95,000 clones listed, roughly 94% were seen once; the top ten hold about 0.18%. These data originate in a study of OX40 agonist ivuxolimab in advanced cancers. Study overall: Enrollees could have had prior anti-PD-1, anti-PD-L1 or anti-CTLA-4 therapy, which about 40% had received. The study's findings and limits: Averaged across samples, CD8+ T cells carried more expanded clones than CD4+ did. Partial responders at 0.1-3.0 mg/kg showed near-lowest clonal expansion. In the 0.1 to 3.0 mg/kg range, CD4+ and CD8+ blood T cells had expanded clonally by week 6.

The clonotype was recovered from an adult with an advanced solid tumor such as melanoma, head and neck, liver or kidney cancer. Sequences were derived from CD4+ or CD8+ T cells sorted from blood, sampled in a trial of the OX40 agonist ivuxolimab. V usage is TRBV28 and J usage is TRBJ2-7; the match to TRBD1 covers 8 bases. CDR3 residues: CASRRTGSSYEQYF. CDR3 coding DNA: TGTGCCAGCAGGCGGACAGGGTCCTCCTACGAGCAGTACTTC.